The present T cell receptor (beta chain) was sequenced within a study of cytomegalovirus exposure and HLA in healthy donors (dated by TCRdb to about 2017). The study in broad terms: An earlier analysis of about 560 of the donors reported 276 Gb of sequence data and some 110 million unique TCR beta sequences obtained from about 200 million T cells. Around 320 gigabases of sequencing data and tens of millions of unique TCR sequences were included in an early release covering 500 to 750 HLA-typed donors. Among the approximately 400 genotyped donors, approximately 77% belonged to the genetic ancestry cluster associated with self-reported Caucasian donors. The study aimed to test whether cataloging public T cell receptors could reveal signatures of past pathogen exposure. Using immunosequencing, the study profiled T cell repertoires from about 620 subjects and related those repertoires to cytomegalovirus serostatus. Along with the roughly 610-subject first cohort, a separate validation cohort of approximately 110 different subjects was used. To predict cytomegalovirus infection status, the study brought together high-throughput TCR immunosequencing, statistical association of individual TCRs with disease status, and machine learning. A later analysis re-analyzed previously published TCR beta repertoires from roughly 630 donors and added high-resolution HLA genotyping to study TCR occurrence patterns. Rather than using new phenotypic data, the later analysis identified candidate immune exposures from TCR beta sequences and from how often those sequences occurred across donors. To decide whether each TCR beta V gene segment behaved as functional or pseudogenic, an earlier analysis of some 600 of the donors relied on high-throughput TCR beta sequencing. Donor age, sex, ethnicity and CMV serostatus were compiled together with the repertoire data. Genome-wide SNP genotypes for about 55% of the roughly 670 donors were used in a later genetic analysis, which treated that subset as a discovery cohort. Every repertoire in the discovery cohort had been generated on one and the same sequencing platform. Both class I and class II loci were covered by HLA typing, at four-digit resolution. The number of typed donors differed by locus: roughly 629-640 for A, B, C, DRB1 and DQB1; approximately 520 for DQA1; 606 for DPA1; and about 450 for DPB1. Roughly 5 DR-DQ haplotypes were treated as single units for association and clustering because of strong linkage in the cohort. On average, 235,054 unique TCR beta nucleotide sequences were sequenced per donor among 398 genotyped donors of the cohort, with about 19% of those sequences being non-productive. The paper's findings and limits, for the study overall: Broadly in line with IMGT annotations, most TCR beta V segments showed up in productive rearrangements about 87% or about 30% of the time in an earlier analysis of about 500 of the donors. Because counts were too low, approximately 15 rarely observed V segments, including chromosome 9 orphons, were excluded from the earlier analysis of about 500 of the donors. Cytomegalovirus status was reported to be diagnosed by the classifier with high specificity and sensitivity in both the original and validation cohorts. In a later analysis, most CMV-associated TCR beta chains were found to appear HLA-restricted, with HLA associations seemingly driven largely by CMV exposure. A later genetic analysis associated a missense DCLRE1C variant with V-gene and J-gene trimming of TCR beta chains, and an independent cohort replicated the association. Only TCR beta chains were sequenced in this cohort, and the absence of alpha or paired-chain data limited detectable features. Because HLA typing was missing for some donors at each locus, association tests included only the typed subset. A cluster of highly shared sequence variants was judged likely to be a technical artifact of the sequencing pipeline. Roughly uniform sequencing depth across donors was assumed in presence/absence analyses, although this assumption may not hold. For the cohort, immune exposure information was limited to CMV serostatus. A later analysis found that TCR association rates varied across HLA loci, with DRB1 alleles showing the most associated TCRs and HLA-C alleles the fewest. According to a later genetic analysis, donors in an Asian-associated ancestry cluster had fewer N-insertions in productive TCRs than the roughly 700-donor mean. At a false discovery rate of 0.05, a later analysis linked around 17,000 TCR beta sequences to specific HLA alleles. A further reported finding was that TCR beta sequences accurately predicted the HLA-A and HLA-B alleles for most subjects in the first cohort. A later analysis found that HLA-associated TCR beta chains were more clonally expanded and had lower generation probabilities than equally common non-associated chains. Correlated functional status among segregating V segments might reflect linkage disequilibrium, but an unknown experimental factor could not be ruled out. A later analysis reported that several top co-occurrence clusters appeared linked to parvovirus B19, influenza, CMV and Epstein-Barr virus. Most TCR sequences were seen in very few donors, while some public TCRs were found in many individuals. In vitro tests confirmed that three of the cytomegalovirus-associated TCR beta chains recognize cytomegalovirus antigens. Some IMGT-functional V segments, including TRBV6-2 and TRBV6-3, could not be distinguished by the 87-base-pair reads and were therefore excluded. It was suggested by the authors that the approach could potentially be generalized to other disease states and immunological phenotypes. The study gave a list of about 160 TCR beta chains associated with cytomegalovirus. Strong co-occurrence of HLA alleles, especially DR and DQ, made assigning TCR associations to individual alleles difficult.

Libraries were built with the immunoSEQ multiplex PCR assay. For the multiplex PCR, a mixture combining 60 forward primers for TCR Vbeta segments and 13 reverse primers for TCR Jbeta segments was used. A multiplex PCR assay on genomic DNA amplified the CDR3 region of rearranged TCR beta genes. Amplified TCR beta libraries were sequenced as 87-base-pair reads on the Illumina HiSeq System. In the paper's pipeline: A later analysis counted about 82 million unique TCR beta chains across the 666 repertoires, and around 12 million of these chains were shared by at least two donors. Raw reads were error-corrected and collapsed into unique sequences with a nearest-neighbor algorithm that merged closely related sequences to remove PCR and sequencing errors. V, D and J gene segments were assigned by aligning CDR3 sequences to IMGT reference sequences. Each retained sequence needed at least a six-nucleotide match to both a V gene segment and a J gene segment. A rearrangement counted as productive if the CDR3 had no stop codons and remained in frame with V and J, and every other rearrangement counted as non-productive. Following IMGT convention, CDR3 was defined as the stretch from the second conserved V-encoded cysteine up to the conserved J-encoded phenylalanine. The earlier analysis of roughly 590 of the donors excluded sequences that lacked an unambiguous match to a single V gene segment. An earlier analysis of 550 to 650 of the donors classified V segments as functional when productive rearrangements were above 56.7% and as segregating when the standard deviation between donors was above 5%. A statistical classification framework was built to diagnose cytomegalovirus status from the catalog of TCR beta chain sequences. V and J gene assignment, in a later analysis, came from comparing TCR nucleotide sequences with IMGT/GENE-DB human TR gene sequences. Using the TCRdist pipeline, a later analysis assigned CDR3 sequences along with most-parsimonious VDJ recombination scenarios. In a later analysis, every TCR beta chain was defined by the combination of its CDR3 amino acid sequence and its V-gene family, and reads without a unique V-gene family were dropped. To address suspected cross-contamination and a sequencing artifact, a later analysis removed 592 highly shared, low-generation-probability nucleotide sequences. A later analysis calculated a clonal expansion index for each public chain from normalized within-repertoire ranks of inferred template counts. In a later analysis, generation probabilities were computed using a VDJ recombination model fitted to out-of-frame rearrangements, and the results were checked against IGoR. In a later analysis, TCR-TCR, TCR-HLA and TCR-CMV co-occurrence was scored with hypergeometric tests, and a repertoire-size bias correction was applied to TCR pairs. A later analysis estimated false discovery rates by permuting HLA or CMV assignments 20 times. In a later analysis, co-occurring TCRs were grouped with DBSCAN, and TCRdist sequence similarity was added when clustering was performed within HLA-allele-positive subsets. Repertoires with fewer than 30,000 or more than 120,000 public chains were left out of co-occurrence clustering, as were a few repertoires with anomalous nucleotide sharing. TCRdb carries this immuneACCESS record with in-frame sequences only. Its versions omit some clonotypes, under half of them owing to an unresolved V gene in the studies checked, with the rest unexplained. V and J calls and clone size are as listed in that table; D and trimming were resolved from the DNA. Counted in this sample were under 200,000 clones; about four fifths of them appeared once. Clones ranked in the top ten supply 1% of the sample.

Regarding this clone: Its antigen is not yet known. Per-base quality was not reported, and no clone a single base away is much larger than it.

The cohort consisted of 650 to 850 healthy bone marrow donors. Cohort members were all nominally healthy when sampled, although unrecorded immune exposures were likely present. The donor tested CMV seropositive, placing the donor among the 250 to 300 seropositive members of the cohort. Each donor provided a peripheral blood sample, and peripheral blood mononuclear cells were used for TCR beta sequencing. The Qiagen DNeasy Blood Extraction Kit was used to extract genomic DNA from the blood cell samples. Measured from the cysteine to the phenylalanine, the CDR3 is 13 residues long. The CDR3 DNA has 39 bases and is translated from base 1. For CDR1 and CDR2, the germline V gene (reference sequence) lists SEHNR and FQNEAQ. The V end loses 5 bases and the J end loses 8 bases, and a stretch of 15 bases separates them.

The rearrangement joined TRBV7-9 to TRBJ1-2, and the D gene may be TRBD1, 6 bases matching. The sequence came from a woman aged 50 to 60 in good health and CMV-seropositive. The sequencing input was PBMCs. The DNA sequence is TGTGCCAGCAGCCGGACAGTTCGGTTCGGCTACACCTTC. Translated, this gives CASSRTVRFGYTF.